The sequence of this TCR beta chain was determined in a study of blood T cells in healthy people across ages. V lost 0 bases, J lost 6 bases, and 0 bases stayed unmatched. Germline V gene data show CDR1 as DFQATT and CDR2 as SNEGSKA (reference sequence). The CDR3 totals 13 residues. With a J-beta primer mix and a sample-barcoded 5' primer, a second PCR ran 7 to 11 cycles. Each CDR3 protein gets one entry after TCRdb re-called the 5' RACE reads with MiXCR. The repertoire holds about 760,000 distinct CDR3 sequences, with about 25% as singletons. This clonotype turned up a few times. This sample was also put to use in a study of T cells of mothers and their children.

Sequencing was carried out using blood. The TCR was taken from a boy between 5 and 17 years old in good health. The chain couples TRBV20-1 to TRBJ2-1, with 9 bases aligning to TRBD1. The CDR3 sequence is CSARETGGNEQFF. CDR3 coding DNA: TGCAGTGCTAGAGAGACAGGGGGCAATGAGCAGTTCTTC.